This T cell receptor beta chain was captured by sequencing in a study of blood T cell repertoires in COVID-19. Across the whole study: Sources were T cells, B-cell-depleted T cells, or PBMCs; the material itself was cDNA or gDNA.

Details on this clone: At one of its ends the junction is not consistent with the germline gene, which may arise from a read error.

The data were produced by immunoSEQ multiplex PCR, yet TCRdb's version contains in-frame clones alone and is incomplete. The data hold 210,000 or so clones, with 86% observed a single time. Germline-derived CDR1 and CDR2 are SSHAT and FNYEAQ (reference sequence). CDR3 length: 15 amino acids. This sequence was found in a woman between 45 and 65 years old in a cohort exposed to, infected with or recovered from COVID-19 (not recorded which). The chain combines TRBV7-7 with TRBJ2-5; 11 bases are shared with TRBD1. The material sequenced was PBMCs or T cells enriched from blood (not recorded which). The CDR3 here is CASSLGQGAQETQYF. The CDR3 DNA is TGTGCTAGCAGCTTAGGACAGGGGGCCCAAGAGACCCAGTACTTC.